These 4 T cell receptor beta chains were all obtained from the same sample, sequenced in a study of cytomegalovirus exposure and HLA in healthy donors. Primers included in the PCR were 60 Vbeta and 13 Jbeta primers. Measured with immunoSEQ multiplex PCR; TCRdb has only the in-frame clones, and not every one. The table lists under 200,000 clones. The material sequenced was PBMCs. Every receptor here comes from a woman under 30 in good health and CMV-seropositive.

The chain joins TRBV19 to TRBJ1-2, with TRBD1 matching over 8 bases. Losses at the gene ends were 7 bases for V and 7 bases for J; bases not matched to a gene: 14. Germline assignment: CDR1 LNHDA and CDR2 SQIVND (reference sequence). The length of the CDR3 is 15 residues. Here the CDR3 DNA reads TGTGCCAGTAATTCCAGACAGGGGAATTTCGGTGGCTACACCTTC. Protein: CASNSRQGNFGGYTF.

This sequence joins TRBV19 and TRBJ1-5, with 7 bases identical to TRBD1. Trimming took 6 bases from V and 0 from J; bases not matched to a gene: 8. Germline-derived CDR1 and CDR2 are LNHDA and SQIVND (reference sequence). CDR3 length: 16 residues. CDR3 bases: TGTGCCAGTAGGGCGAGGGGGGACAGTAGCAATCAGCCCCAGCATTTT. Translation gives CASRARGDSSNQPQHF. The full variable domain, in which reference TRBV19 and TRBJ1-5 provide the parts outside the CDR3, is DGGITQSPKYLFRKEGQNVTLSCEQNLNHDAMYWYRQDPGQGLRLIYYSQIVNDFQKGDIAEGYSVSREKKESFPLTVTSAQKNPTAFYLCASRARGDSSNQPQHFGDGTRLSIL.

The CDR3 nucleotides are TGTGCCGGAGGAATAGGGGGGGTCGGCACAGATACGCAGTATTTT. The encoded protein is CAGGIGGVGTDTQYF. The chain carries TRBV6-1 and TRBJ2-3; the D gene is possibly TRBD2 (7 bases). Germline V CDR1 and CDR2: MNHNS, SASEGT. Between the trimmed V and J ends, which lost 11 bases and 1 base, there was a span of 19 bases. This CDR3 has 15 residues.

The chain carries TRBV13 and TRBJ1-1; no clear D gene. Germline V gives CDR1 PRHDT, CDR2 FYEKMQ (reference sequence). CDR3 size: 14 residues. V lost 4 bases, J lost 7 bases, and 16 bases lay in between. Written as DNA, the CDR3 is TGTGCCAGCAGCTCTTACGGTACAGCCTATGAAGCTTTCTTT. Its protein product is CASSSYGTAYEAFF.